Listed below are T cell receptor beta chains from one sample, sequenced in a study of T cell repertoires in cytomegalovirus infection. TCRdb fed the reads into MiXCR, producing one record per CDR3 protein. The sample contains over 25,000 distinct CDR3 sequences, over 15% of which appear only once. Which antigens these TCRs recognize remains unknown. The material sequenced was CD8+ T cells from cultured PBMCs, taken from culture after CMV antigen stimulation. The receptors shown here come from a human donor in good health (CMV status not recorded). Some clones in this sample may be carry-over from other donors' samples. Each CDR3 is given with its conserved first and last residue. The D gene is left open where the match is weak.

CDR3	V	J	D	length
CAISESRGAHHYEQFF	TRBV10-3	TRBJ2-1	.	16
CASRLARDEQFF	TRBV4-2	TRBJ2-1	.	12
CASSLKQASGSGHEQYF	TRBV7-2	TRBJ2-7	TRBD2	17
CASSFVGDWAGELFF	TRBV5-5	TRBJ2-2	.	15
CASSPAGRLETEAFF	TRBV7-2	TRBJ1-1	.	15
CASRGNRAYNEQFF	TRBV28	TRBJ2-1	.	14
CATSVDNYNEQFF	TRBV15	TRBJ2-1	.	13
CATRTFRAFF	TRBV6-2/TRBV6-3	TRBJ1-1	.	10
CASGRGQGREQYF	TRBV7-3	TRBJ2-7	.	13
CASIRGAGELFF	TRBV7-8	TRBJ2-2	.	12
CASSSGAGGSYEQYF	TRBV28	TRBJ2-7	.	15
CASSLPGGEQYF	TRBV28	TRBJ2-7	TRBD2	12
CASSLGGAGSNQPQHF	TRBV11-2	TRBJ1-5	.	16
CASSLGGISYEQYF	TRBV7-2	TRBJ2-7	.	14
CASSLTSGRGYEQYF	TRBV7-2	TRBJ2-7	TRBD2	15
CASSQRGEQYF	TRBV3-1	TRBJ2-7	.	11
CASSFGQATFNEQFF	TRBV19	TRBJ2-1	TRBD1	15
CASSPTYPTGGTDIQYF	TRBV11-2	TRBJ2-4	TRBD1	17
CSASPLAGEDIQYF	TRBV20-1	TRBJ2-4	TRBD2	14
CASSLRDSLNTEAFF	TRBV7-2	TRBJ1-1	TRBD1	15
CASRRLAGVDEQYF	TRBV7-2	TRBJ2-7	TRBD2	14
CASSLTSGRSYNEQFF	TRBV11-2	TRBJ2-1	.	16
CASSIRTGRVLAADTQYF	TRBV12-3/TRBV12-4	TRBJ2-3	.	18
CASSPPLGGMGNTIYF	TRBV28	TRBJ1-3	.	16
CASSPREGGAYNEQFF	TRBV7-6	TRBJ2-1	.	16
CASSVGVNTEAFF	TRBV10-2	TRBJ1-1	.	13
CASSSSIGATNEKLFF	TRBV7-9	TRBJ1-4	.	16
CASTPTPGLGTEAFF	TRBV6-2/TRBV6-3	TRBJ1-1	.	15
CASSLEMRSSYNEQFF	TRBV7-2	TRBJ2-1	.	16
CASSDPDRTHEQYF	TRBV6-4	TRBJ2-7	TRBD1	14
CASSLGGRPLEDTQYF	TRBV7-6	TRBJ2-3	.	16